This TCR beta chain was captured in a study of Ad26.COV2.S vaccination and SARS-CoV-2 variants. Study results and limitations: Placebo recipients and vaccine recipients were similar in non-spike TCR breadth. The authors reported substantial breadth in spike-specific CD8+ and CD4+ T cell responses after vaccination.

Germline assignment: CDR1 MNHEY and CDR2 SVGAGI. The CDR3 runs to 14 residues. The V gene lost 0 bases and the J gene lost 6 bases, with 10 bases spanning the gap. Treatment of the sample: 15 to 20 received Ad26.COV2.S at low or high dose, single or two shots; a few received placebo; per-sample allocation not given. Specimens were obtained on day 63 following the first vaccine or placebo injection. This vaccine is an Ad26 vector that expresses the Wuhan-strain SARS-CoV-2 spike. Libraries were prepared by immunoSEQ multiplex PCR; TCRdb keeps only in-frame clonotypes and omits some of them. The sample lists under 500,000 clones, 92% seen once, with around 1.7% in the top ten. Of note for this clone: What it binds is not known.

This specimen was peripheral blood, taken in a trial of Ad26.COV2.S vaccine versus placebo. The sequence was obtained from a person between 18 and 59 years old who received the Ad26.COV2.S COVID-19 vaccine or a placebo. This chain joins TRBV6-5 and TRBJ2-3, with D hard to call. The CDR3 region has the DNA TGTGCCAGCAGTTACTCGAAGGGCCTGGATACGCAGTATTTT. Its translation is CASSYSKGLDTQYF.